The sequence of this TCR beta chain was determined in a study of naive and memory T cell subsets. Study conclusions and caveats: Naive repertoires, especially CD8, held a few larger clonotypes, possibly memory cells re-expressing CD45RA. Expression changes during T cell differentiation may affect RNA-based TCR counts. In naive cells, over 95% of TCR sequences were seen only once. The power law exponent of TCR abundance differed between naive and memory cells. From naive to CM, EM and EMRA, diversity decreased and Gini increased.

Both TRBC1 and TRBC2 were covered by a beta constant-region primer of two equimolar oligonucleotides. The ligated cDNA underwent four PCR rounds using SP2 and nested alpha and beta constant-region primers. From the UMI-ligation and nested PCR reads, TCRdb called clonotypes with MiXCR, one entry per CDR3 protein. The table has about 150,000 distinct CDR3 sequences, 22% seen once. The CDR3 loop spans 14 amino acids. Germline CDR1 reads DFQATT; CDR2 reads SNEGSKA (reference sequence). Losses at the gene ends were 3 bases for V and 1 base for J; bases not matched to a gene: 3. This clonotype appeared a few times. Its antigen is undetermined.

This clonotype originated in a human donor in good health. Sequencing was performed on naive CD4+ T cells from blood. This sequence joins TRBV20-1 and TRBJ2-3, with TRBD2 matching over 8 bases. In DNA, the CDR3 is TGCAGTGCTAGTACGACTAGCGGCACAGATACGCAGTATTTT. Translation gives CSASTTSGTDTQYF.